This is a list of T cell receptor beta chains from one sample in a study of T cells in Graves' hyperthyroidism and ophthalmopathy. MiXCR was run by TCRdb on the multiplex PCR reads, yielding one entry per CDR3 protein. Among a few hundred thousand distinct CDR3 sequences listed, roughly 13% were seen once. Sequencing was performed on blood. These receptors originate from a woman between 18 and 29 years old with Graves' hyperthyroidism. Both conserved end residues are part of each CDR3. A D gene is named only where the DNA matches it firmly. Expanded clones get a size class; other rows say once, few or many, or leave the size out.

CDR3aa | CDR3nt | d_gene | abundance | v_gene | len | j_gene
CASSYSGDATYEQYF | TGTGCCAGCAGTTACTCAGGCGACGCTACCTACGAGCAGTACTTC | NA | NA | TRBV6-6 | 15 | TRBJ2-7
CASSTGTSGRNEQFF | TGTGCCAGCAGTACCGGGACTAGCGGGAGGAATGAGCAGTTCTTC | TRBD2 | NA | TRBV6-1 | 15 | TRBJ2-1
CASSLGRASKNPIATGELFF | TGTGCCAGCAGCTTAGGACGGGCAAGTAAGAACCCTATTGCGACCGGGGAGCTGTTTTTT | NA | many | TRBV7-6 | 20 | TRBJ2-2
CASSPPGGLETQYF | TGTGCCAGCTCACCACCAGGGGGCTTAGAGACCCAGTACTTC | TRBD1 | many | TRBV18 | 14 | TRBJ2-5
CASSTTYRDTEAFF | TGTGCCAGCAGTACGACATATAGGGACACTGAAGCTTTCTTT | NA | many | TRBV2 | 14 | TRBJ1-1
CASSLIRDNSYEQYF | TGTGCCAGCAGCTTAATCCGGGACAACTCCTACGAGCAGTACTTC | NA | many | TRBV7-6 | 15 | TRBJ2-7
CASHRIRVGGQPQHF | TGTGCGAGCCACAGAATCCGGGTGGGCGGTCAGCCCCAGCATTTT | NA | many | TRBV28 | 15 | TRBJ1-5
CASSQEETVNYEQYF | TGCGCCAGCAGCCAGGAGGAGACAGTGAACTACGAGCAGTACTTC | NA | NA | TRBV4-3 | 15 | TRBJ2-7
CASSRRGGTGANVLTF | TGTGCCAGCAGCCGCAGGGGGGGCACTGGGGCCAACGTCCTGACTTTC | NA | NA | TRBV7-8 | 16 | TRBJ2-6
CASSFGFGDTQYF | TGTGCCAGCAGTTTTGGCTTCGGGGATACGCAGTATTTT | NA | many | TRBV28 | 13 | TRBJ2-3